The text below deals with one T cell receptor beta chain. Its cognate antigen has yet to be identified. No base quality values were provided; no much bigger clone lies one nucleotide off. The CDR3 holds 14 amino acids from the cysteine to the phenylalanine. The entry retains the CDR3 DNA only, 42 bases that are in frame from base 1. Relative to germline, V is 2 bases shorter and J is 5 bases shorter, with 13 bases between their ends. CDR1 and CDR2, per the germline V gene, are SGHVS and FNYEAQ. The record originates from a study of identical twins (TCRdb year 2016). Describing the broader study: To test whether fetal clonotypes persist, the study used deep sequencing on TCR alpha and beta repertoires from monozygotic twins, unrelated adults of various ages, and cord blood. Replicate twin experiments were performed at different times using different library preparation protocols to rule out contamination.

The receptor library was made with 5' RACE. Sequenced on an Illumina HiSeq 2000. Template switching introduced a universal primer binding site; the final cDNA contained a unique molecular identifier, enabling accurate counting of TCR cDNA molecules. Specific primers in the conserved constant-segment region were used to synthesize first-strand cDNA for TCR alpha and beta chains. To control for contamination, every cDNA library carried two barcodes: a SMART-Mk sample barcode plus Illumina barcodes. Two successive PCR steps introduced TruSeq adapter sequences along with Illumina sample barcodes. The TCR alpha and beta cDNA libraries were sequenced on the Illumina HiSeq platform using custom primers. Per the source publication's procedure: Unique molecular identifiers were extracted from raw reads with MiGEC, and CDR3 positions were determined with MiXCR. For each individual, recombination models were inferred using an EM algorithm with the repgenHMM and IGoR tools. Shared clonotypes were analyzed with the tcR package in R, and sharing was normalized by the product of cloneset sizes. To study raw recombination without the effects of thymic and clonal selection, out-of-frame nonproductive sequences were analyzed. The raw public data were reprocessed by TCRdb itself: fastp quality trimming at Q25, MiXCR clonotype calling, in-frame beta chains only. Here each entry gathers all rows of one CDR3 protein and keeps the most common genes and DNA. The V and J calls were determined by TCRdb, not by the authors. A total of 300,000 to 400,000 distinct CDR3 sequences appear in this sample, around 12% of them only once. Of the sample, 6% to 9% is held by the ten largest clones.

Study-wide conclusions, independent of this receptor: Compared with coincidental sharing between unrelated individuals, an excess of low generation-probability sequences was observed among out-of-frame TCR alpha sequences shared between twins. Out-of-frame TCR alpha sharing in monozygotic twins was systematically underestimated by recombination models, whereas sharing between unrelated individuals was in agreement with the recombination models. Excess twin sharing in beta out-of-frame sequences was weaker because fewer shared sequences lowered the signal-to-noise ratio. Because the same donors could not be followed over many years, the conclusions depended on cross-sectional statistical analysis. Fewer insertions were carried by abundant cord blood beta clonotypes; a weaker similar trend was observed in young adult naive repertoires, while no such trend was observed in memory repertoires. Invariant T cells such as MAIT and iNKT could partly confound zero-insertion analyses, though diverse VJ usage argued against this for most clonotypes.

Every donor in the study was a healthy Caucasian. Three pairs of female monozygotic twins, all aged roughly 18 to 30 years, were included in the twin cohort. Positive isolation kits from Invitrogen were used to isolate CD4+ and CD8+ T cell populations. This sample also belongs to another study, concerning yellow fever vaccine responses in identical twins. As that second paper reports: According to the authors, the vaccine-induced T cell response in identical twins seemed to be partly convergent and partly specific to each individual. In identical twins, the study followed T cell clones that responded to the vaccine with precision.

The clonotype comes from a woman between 18 and 29 years old in good health. The specimen sequenced was CD8+ T cells sorted from blood. The rearrangement joined TRBV7-6 to TRBJ2-7, with TRBD2 as a weak D call on 6 bases. This receptor has the CDR3 CASSLRVSGHEQYF. The bases read TGTGCCAGCAGCTTACGCGTTAGCGGCCACGAGCAGTACTTC.